One sample yielded the 3 T cell receptor beta chains listed below, sequenced in a study of CD8 T cells in ankylosing spondylitis. TCRdb re-called the 5' RACE reads through MiXCR, storing one row per CDR3 protein. Counted here are about 160,000 distinct CDR3 sequences, approximately 44% occurring once; the ten biggest clones make up about 15%. The sample consisted of synovial fluid, either unsorted or a sorted T cell fraction (not recorded which). These receptors were collected from a male donor with ankylosing spondylitis.

This clonotype was recorded a few times. One junction end disagrees with the germline gene, perhaps due to a read error. The chain employs TRBV20-1 and TRBJ1-6; a possible D gene is TRBD1 (5 bases). The CDR3 is 11 residues long. Germline-derived CDR1 and CDR2 are DFQATT and SNEGSKA (reference sequence). CDR3 sequence (DNA): TGCAGTGCAGAACTATCCGGGACGCCTCTCTTT. As protein: CSAELSGTPLF.

The chain employs TRBV20-1 and TRBJ2-3; 8 bases match TRBD2. V lost 7 bases, J lost 2 bases, and 8 bases stayed unmatched. Germline values: CDR1 DFQATT, CDR2 SNEGSKA (reference sequence). The CDR3 runs to 14 residues. CDR3 sequence: CSELGLDITDTQYF. Here the CDR3 DNA reads TGCAGTGAACTGGGACTAGACATCACAGATACGCAGTATTTT.

The J gene is TRBJ1-5, the V gene TRBV28; D unresolved. CDR1 is MDHEN, CDR2 SYDVKM, per germline. The V end lost 2 bases, the J end lost 0 bases, and 8 bases lay between the germline ends. CDR3 length equals 15 residues. CDR3 nucleotide sequence: TGTGCCAGCAGTTTAGTAGCGCTTAGCAATCAGCCCCAGCATTTT. Translating gives CASSLVALSNQPQHF.